This paragraph covers one T cell receptor (beta chain) sequence. Antigen: not known. This CDR3 contains 15 residues. Germline CDR1 is SGHTA and CDR2 is FQGNSA. J lost 5 bases, V lost 4 bases, and 3 bases had no gene match. Sample time point: week 5, during vaccination. Topical imiquimod accompanied each vaccine dose, which consisted of 300 ug of mutant IDH1 20-mer peptide. Libraries were prepared by immunoSEQ multiplex PCR; TCRdb keeps only in-frame clonotypes and omits some of them. The table records approximately 57,000 clones, around 82% of them present only once. The sample is drawn from a study of a mutant IDH1 vaccine in newly diagnosed glioma.

The chain employs TRBV7-2 and TRBJ2-7, with 15 bases lining up with TRBD2. The TCR sequence derives from a woman aged 18-30 years with glioma. Some clones in this sample may be carry-over from other donors' samples. The source material was PBMCs, sampled from a glioma patient whose treatment included an IDH1 peptide vaccine. CDR3 region: CASSWTSGGVDEQYF. The CDR3 bases are TGTGCCAGCAGCTGGACTAGCGGGGGGGTCGACGAGCAGTACTTC. Filled out from reference TRBV7-2 and TRBJ2-7, the complete variable domain reads GAGVSQSPSNKVTEKGKDVELRCDPISGHTALYWYRQSLGQGLEFLIYFQGNSAPDKSGLPSDRFSAERTGGSVSTLTIQRTQQEDSAVYLCASSWTSGGVDEQYFGPGTRLTVT.